A single sample is the source of the 17 T cell receptor beta chains below, sequenced in a study of cytomegalovirus exposure and HLA in healthy donors. Measured with immunoSEQ multiplex PCR; TCRdb has only the in-frame clones, and not every one. The sample lists around 94,000 clones, roughly 94% seen once, with 0.85% to 0.95% in the top ten. Sequenced input: PBMCs. These receptors were collected from a woman younger than 35 in good health and CMV-seronegative.

The chain joins TRBV9 to TRBJ2-7, with 7 nucleotides matching TRBD2. Unmatched junction bases numbered 7, after V lost 0 bases and J lost 7 bases. CDR1 is SGDLS, CDR2 YYNGEE, per germline. The CDR3 is 14 amino acids. The CDR3 coding sequence is TGTGCCAGCAGCGTAGAAGGCGGGGGTCGGGAGCAGTACTTC. It yields the protein CASSVEGGGREQYF. The complete variable domain, with remaining parts taken from reference TRBV9 and TRBJ2-7, reads DSGVTQTPKHLITATGQRVTLRCSPRSGDLSVYWYQQSLDQGLQFLIQYYNGEERAKGNILERFSAQQFPDLHSELNLSSLELGDSALYFCASSVEGGGREQYFGPGTRLTVT.

The chain combines TRBV7-9 with TRBJ2-1; 9 positions agree with TRBD2. Germline V CDR1 and CDR2: SEHNR, FQNEAQ (reference sequence). CDR3 length: 15 amino acids. Germline trimming cut 1 base from V and 7 bases from J; bases unmatched to any gene: 5. The CDR3 sequence: CASSLGLAVLNEQFF. The CDR3 DNA is TGTGCCAGCAGCTTAGGACTAGCGGTCCTTAATGAGCAGTTCTTC.

This chain links TRBV7-8 with TRBJ2-1; 9 positions agree with TRBD2. The ends lost 1 base at V and 6 bases at J; junction bases unmatched: 4. Germline V gene data show CDR1 as SGHVS and CDR2 as FQNEAQ. There are 15 residues in the CDR3. CDR3 region: CASSLGLAAINEQFF. The CDR3 nucleotides read TGTGCCAGCAGCTTAGGACTAGCGGCAATCAATGAGCAGTTCTTC. Looking up the rest from reference TRBV7-8 and TRBJ2-1 gives the full variable domain: GAGVSQSPRYKVAKRGQDVALRCDPISGHVSLFWYQQALGQGPEFLTYFQNEAQLDKSGLPSDRFFAERPEGSVSTLKIQRTQQEDSAVYLCASSLGLAAINEQFFGPGTRLTVL.

This chain joins TRBV5-1 and TRBJ1-5, with D uncertain. The germline V gene has CDR1 SGHRS and CDR2 YFSETQ. Trimming removed 0 bases at V and 0 bases at J, with 16 bases between. The CDR3 loop spans 18 amino acids. The CDR3 loop reads CASSLAPRHPYSNQPQHF. CDR3 DNA: TGCGCCAGCAGCTTGGCGCCGCGACACCCCTATAGCAATCAGCCCCAGCATTTT.

The rearrangement uses TRBV6-5 and TRBJ1-1; D unresolved. This CDR3 spans 13 amino acids. The V gene's germline CDR1 is MNHEY and CDR2 SVGAGI. V lost 6 bases and J lost 0, with 8 bases in between. The DNA of the CDR3 is TGTGCCAGCAGCCTTTATATGAACACTGAAGCTTTCTTT. Residues: CASSLYMNTEAFF.

V is TRBV29-1 and J is TRBJ1-2, with 8 bases matching TRBD1. J lost 8 bases, V lost 4 bases, and 3 bases had no gene match. CDR3 length: 11 residues. In germline, CDR1 is SQVTM, CDR2 ANQGSEA. In DNA form, the CDR3 reads TGCAGCGTTGCTACAGGGGGGGGCTACACCTTC. This encodes CSVATGGGYTF. Using reference TRBV29-1 and TRBJ1-2 for the parts outside the CDR3, the full variable domain is SAVISQKPSRDICQRGTSLTIQCQVDSQVTMMFWYRQQPGQSLTLIATANQGSEATYESGFVIDKFPISRPNLTFSTLTVSNMSPEDSSIYLCSVATGGGYTFGSGTRLTVV.

The genes are TRBV10-3 and TRBJ2-5, with 13 bases lining up with TRBD2. The CDR3 is 17 amino acids. The J segment lost 3 bases and the V segment lost 4 bases, leaving 8 bases of the junction unmatched. The germline CDR1 and CDR2 sequences are ENHRY and SYGVKD. The DNA for the CDR3 is TGTGCCATCAGTGCTTCCACTAGCGGGGGGGCCGAAGAGACCCAGTACTTC. Protein product: CAISASTSGGAEETQYF.

The V and J genes are TRBV10-3 and TRBJ2-4, with a weak D call TRBD1 (5 bases). The CDR3 is 12 amino acids. V was cut by 0 bases and J by 14 bases, with 11 bases left in between. The germline CDR1 and CDR2 sequences are ENHRY and SYGVKD. Written as DNA, the CDR3 is TGTGCCATCAGTGAGTCGGGCAGGGAAAAGTACTTC. Its protein product is CAISESGREKYF.

This clone was detected once. The V gene is TRBV6-6, the J gene TRBJ2-2; unclear D gene. Germline assignment: CDR1 MNHNY and CDR2 SVGAGI (reference sequence). This CDR3 is built from 16 residues. Deletions cut 0 bases from V and 2 bases from J, with 10 bases between. The CDR3 sequence: CASSYSGGTNTGELFF. The CDR3 DNA is TGTGCCAGCAGTTACTCAGGCGGAACTAACACCGGGGAGCTGTTTTTT.

The V gene is TRBV6-4, the J gene TRBJ1-5, with 10 bases lining up with TRBD1. Unmatched junction bases numbered 2, after V lost 6 bases and J lost 6 bases. This CDR3 has 13 residues. Germline V CDR1 and CDR2: MRHNA, SNTAGT. The CDR3 is CASSRDRGQPQHF. The CDR3 DNA reads TGTGCCAGCAGCCGGGACAGGGGTCAGCCCCAGCATTTT.

This chain links TRBV6-6 with TRBJ2-1, with D possibly matching TRBD2 (6 bases). The V gene's germline CDR1 is MNHNY and CDR2 SVGAGI (reference sequence). V was clipped by 9 bases and J by 2 bases, with 11 bases between them. The CDR3 consists of 13 residues. The CDR3 DNA reads as TGTGCCAGTGCCGGGACTGCCTACAATGAGCAGTTCTTC. It is translated as CASAGTAYNEQFF.

The rearrangement links TRBV4-2 to TRBJ1-1; 9 nucleotides line up with TRBD1. CDR3 length: 15 amino acids. V trimming: 3 bases; J trimming: 2 bases; junction bases outside the gene matches: 4. Per the germline V gene, CDR1 is LGHNA and CDR2 is YNFKEQ. The CDR3 nucleotides are TGTGCCAGCAGCCAGTCACAGGGGGCAAACACTGAAGCTTTCTTT. Amino acids: CASSQSQGANTEAFF.

The chain links TRBV29-1 to TRBJ1-2, with D maybe TRBD1 (5 bases). The V end was cut by 4 bases, the J end by 0 bases, with 15 bases between. Germline V gives CDR1 SQVTM, CDR2 ANQGSEA. There are 15 residues in the CDR3. This CDR3 is CSVGQSPTANYGYTF. For the CDR3, the DNA is TGCAGCGTTGGACAGTCCCCGACAGCTAACTATGGCTACACCTTC.

The V gene is TRBV30, the J gene TRBJ2-3; tentative D call: TRBD2 (6 bases). CDR1 is GTSNPN, CDR2 SVGIG, per germline (reference sequence). The length of the CDR3 is 13 residues. Trimming took off 3 bases at V and 6 bases at J, with 13 bases between the two ends. CDR3 sequence (DNA): TGTGCCTGGAGCCTAGCTAGCGCTGATACGCAGTATTTT. As protein: CAWSLASADTQYF. Variable domain in full (rest from reference TRBV30 and TRBJ2-3): SQTIHQWPATLVQPVGSPLSLECTVEGTSNPNLYWYRQAAGRGLQLLFYSVGIGQISSEVPQNLSASRPQDRQFILSSKKLLLSDSGFYLCAWSLASADTQYFGPGTRLTVL.

The rearrangement uses TRBV25-1 and TRBJ2-1; D is undetermined. The CDR3 length is 15 residues. From germline, CDR1 is MGHDK and CDR2 SYGVNS. Deletions cut 2 bases from V and 0 bases from J, with 8 bases between. The CDR3: CASSELKSSYNEQFF. Here the CDR3 DNA reads TGTGCCAGCAGTGAACTAAAGAGCTCCTACAATGAGCAGTTCTTC.

V usage is TRBV19 and J usage is TRBJ2-6; D is unclear. The CDR3 is 13 amino acids. The V gene's germline CDR1 is LNHDA and CDR2 SQIVND (reference sequence). The V and J ends lost 7 bases and 1 base respectively, with 5 bases between them. The CDR3 DNA reads TGTGCCAGTACTCTATCTGGGGCCAACGTCCTGACTTTC. It translates to CASTLSGANVLTF. Supplemented by reference TRBV19 and TRBJ2-6, the full variable domain reads DGGITQSPKYLFRKEGQNVTLSCEQNLNHDAMYWYRQDPGQGLRLIYYSQIVNDFQKGDIAEGYSVSREKKESFPLTVTSAQKNPTAFYLCASTLSGANVLTFGAGSRLTVL.

The chain is built from TRBV7-9 and TRBJ2-7; 9 bases are a match to TRBD2. Germline trimming cut 4 bases from V and 5 bases from J; bases unmatched to any gene: 6. This CDR3 is built from 14 residues. In germline, CDR1 is SEHNR, CDR2 FQNEAQ (reference sequence). CDR3 residues: CASSSGGRGDEQYF. The CDR3 region has the DNA TGTGCCAGCAGCTCGGGCGGGAGGGGGGACGAGCAGTACTTC.